The 27 T cell receptor beta chains presented below share a single source sample, sequenced in a study of blood T cells in healthy people across ages. Primers used in a second PCR of about 6 to 11 cycles were a sample-barcoded 5' primer and a J-beta primer mix. TCRdb itself ran the 5' RACE reads through MiXCR, one entry per CDR3 protein. This sample has around 1.5 million distinct CDR3 sequences, with approximately 59% found just once. Sequenced material: blood. The receptors derive from a man aged 18 to 30 in good health.

The chain links TRBV12-3 or TRBV12-4 to TRBJ2-1; D perhaps matches TRBD2 (5 bases). The CDR3 loop spans 11 amino acids. V lost 0 bases and J lost 12, with 6 bases in between. CDR3 protein: CASSLARGQFF. Written as DNA, the CDR3 is TGTGCCAGCAGTTTAGCCCGGGGGCAGTTCTTC.

The genes are TRBV10-3 and TRBJ2-1; the D gene is possibly TRBD2 (5 bases). CDR3 length: 14 amino acids. CDR1 and CDR2 from the germline V gene are ENHRY and SYGVKD. V was clipped by 8 bases and J by 0 bases, with 11 bases between them. The CDR3 reads CAISAGSSYNEQFF. For the CDR3, the DNA is TGTGCCATCTCGGCGGGCAGCTCCTACAATGAGCAGTTCTTC.

V gene TRBV4-1 combines with J gene TRBJ1-1, with D maybe TRBD1 (6 bases). V gave up 8 bases and J gave up 4 bases, with 20 bases separating them. This CDR3 has 15 residues. Germline V gene sequence: CDR1 MGHRA, CDR2 YSYEKL. The DNA of the CDR3 is TGCGCCAGCTTCGGGGGGCCTAGGGGATTCACTGAAGCTTTCTTT. It translates to CASFGGPRGFTEAFF.

The sample holds one count of this clonotype. The rearrangement joins TRBV4-1 to TRBJ1-5; D is ambiguous. V dropped 2 bases and J dropped 6 bases, with 8 bases sitting between them. Germline V gene data show CDR1 as MGHRA and CDR2 as YSYEKL. CDR3 length equals 13 residues. The chain's CDR3 is CASSQRTGQPQHF. DNA for the CDR3: TGCGCCAGCAGCCAACGGACTGGTCAGCCCCAGCATTTT.

The chain combines TRBV27 with TRBJ2-1, with 10 positions matching TRBD2. The ends lost 0 bases at V and 8 bases at J; junction bases unmatched: 10. The length of the CDR3 is 17 residues. CDR1 MNHEY and CDR2 SMNVEV come from the germline V gene (reference sequence). CDR3 amino acids: CASSLSASGSRYDEQFF. CDR3 sequence (DNA): TGTGCCAGCAGTTTATCGGCTAGCGGGAGCCGATACGATGAGCAGTTCTTC.

In its sample, this clonotype was seen once. The V call is TRBV29-1, the J call TRBJ1-5; 7 positions match TRBD1. Germline lookup yields CDR1 SQVTM and CDR2 ANQGSEA. The CDR3 length is 12 residues. With 4 bases clipped from V and 5 bases from J, the junction kept 2 bases outside the gene matches. In nucleotides, the CDR3 is TGCAGCGTTGTTCAGGGGGATCAGCCCCAGCATTTT. Translated: CSVVQGDQPQHF.

This clonotype was observed a handful of times. The rearrangement joins TRBV5-1 to TRBJ1-2; perhaps TRBD1 as D (5 bases). Germline-derived CDR1 and CDR2 are SGHRS and YFSETQ. Trimming stripped 5 bases from V and 6 bases from J, with 11 bases between. The CDR3 length is 12 residues. The CDR3 region has the DNA TGCGCCAGCAGGGGGCAGGAAAATGGCTACACCTTC. It is translated as CASRGQENGYTF.

This clonotype was observed a few times. The V and J genes are TRBV12-3 or TRBV12-4 and TRBJ2-5; D not resolved. Trimming stripped 5 bases from V and 7 bases from J, with 8 bases between. This CDR3 region has 11 residues. The CDR3 region has the DNA TGTGCCAGCAGTATGGTTAGGACCCAGTACTTC. Translating gives CASSMVRTQYF.

In this sample, this clonotype turned up once. This clone may be a read error of a much larger clone one base away. The rearrangement joins TRBV5-6 to TRBJ2-7, with D unresolved. This CDR3 region has 13 residues. Germline-derived CDR1 and CDR2 are SGHDT and YYEEEE. V shed 4 bases and J shed 0 bases, with 8 bases lying between them. The CDR3 DNA follows: TGTGCCAGCAGCGAACAGAGCTCCTACGAGCAGTACTTC. Encoded protein: CASSEQSSYEQYF.

CDR3 nucleotides: TGTGCCAGCAGCTTAGTTCGGTCGGAGTGGGGCATGAACACTGAAGCTTTCTTT. Protein: CASSLVRSEWGMNTEAFF. The chain combines TRBV7-2 with TRBJ1-1; weak D call: TRBD1 (5 bases). This CDR3 has 18 amino acids. Per the germline V gene, CDR1 is SGHTA and CDR2 is FQGNSA. V was shortened by 1 base and J by 0 bases, with 18 bases between the two germline ends. Based on the CDR3 plus reference TRBV7-2 and TRBJ1-1, the full variable domain is GAGVSQSPSNKVTEKGKDVELRCDPISGHTALYWYRQSLGQGLEFLIYFQGNSAPDKSGLPSDRFSAERTGGSVSTLTIQRTQQEDSAVYLCASSLVRSEWGMNTEAFFGQGTRLTVV.

This chain joins TRBV9 and TRBJ2-3, with a weak D call TRBD2 (5 bases). Germline loops: CDR1 SGDLS, CDR2 YYNGEE. Trimming cost V 0 bases and J 6 bases, with 11 bases left between them. The CDR3 has 14 amino acids. The CDR3 reads CASSVVGGVDTQYF. In DNA, the CDR3 is TGTGCCAGCAGCGTAGTTGGAGGTGTGGATACGCAGTATTTT.

V usage is TRBV5-5 and J usage is TRBJ1-6; D call uncertain. Trimming took off 3 bases at V and 5 bases at J, with 9 bases between the two ends. CDR3 length: 14 residues. The germline gives CDR1 SGHKS, CDR2 YYEKEE (reference sequence). The DNA of the CDR3 is TGTGCCAGCAGCTCCGGACCGAATAATTCACCCCTCCACTTT. This encodes CASSSGPNNSPLHF. The full variable domain, rest sourced from reference TRBV5-5 and TRBJ1-6, is DAGVTQSPTHLIKTRGQQVTLRCSPISGHKSVSWYQQVLGQGPQFIFQYYEKEERGRGNFPDRFSARQFPNYSSELNVNALLLGDSALYLCASSSGPNNSPLHFGNGTRLTVT.

The chain recombines TRBV20-1 with TRBJ1-6; D not certain. V shed 3 bases and J shed 7 bases, with 7 bases lying between them. This CDR3 comprises 12 residues. Germline loops: CDR1 DFQATT, CDR2 SNEGSKA (reference sequence). This CDR3 reads CSASGRNSPLHF. The DNA for the CDR3 is TGCAGTGCTAGCGGAAGAAATTCACCCCTCCACTTT.

The chain couples TRBV2 to TRBJ2-3, with D tentatively TRBD2 (6 bases). Trimming left V 7 bases short and J 2 bases short, with 16 bases between. This CDR3 comprises 15 residues. Germline CDR1 is SNHLY and CDR2 is FYNNEI. The CDR3 sequence is CASTAWDSYTDTQYF. Here the CDR3 DNA reads TGTGCCAGCACCGCCTGGGACTCTTACACAGATACGCAGTATTTT.

V and J are TRBV3-1 and TRBJ2-7, with D perhaps matching TRBD2 (5 bases). This CDR3 region has 16 residues. Germline V gives CDR1 LGHDT, CDR2 YNNKEL (reference sequence). The ends were cut back, 0 bases at V and 5 bases at J, with 17 bases in the middle. Written as DNA, the CDR3 is TGTGCCAGCAGCCAAGAATGGAGGATGGCCAACCACGAGCAGTACTTC. This translates into CASSQEWRMANHEQYF.

The rearrangement joins TRBV5-1 to TRBJ2-5; tentative D call: TRBD1 (5 bases). The V gene's germline CDR1 is SGHRS and CDR2 YFSETQ. This CDR3 region has 15 residues. Trimming took 1 base from V and 0 from J, leaving 10 bases between them. CDR3 protein: CASSLTTAYQETQYF. The CDR3 nucleotides are TGCGCCAGCAGCTTGACGACAGCGTACCAAGAGACCCAGTACTTC. Filled out from reference TRBV5-1 and TRBJ2-5, the complete variable domain reads KAGVTQTPRYLIKTRGQQVTLSCSPISGHRSVSWYQQTPGQGLQFLFEYFSETQRNKGNFPGRFSGRQFSNSRSEMNVSTLELGDSALYLCASSLTTAYQETQYFGPGTRLLVL.

The chain couples TRBV7-2 to TRBJ2-6, with a tentative D call TRBD2 (6 bases). Germline V gives CDR1 SGHTA, CDR2 FQGNSA. The CDR3 consists of 17 residues. Trimming stripped 7 bases from V and 0 bases from J, with 16 bases between. The CDR3 here is CASTDGGTNSGANVLTF. CDR3 DNA sequence: TGTGCCAGCACCGATGGAGGGACGAACTCTGGGGCCAACGTCCTGACTTTC.

The chain has TRBV24-1 and TRBJ2-3; TRBD1 or TRBD2 may be the D gene (5 bases each). The CDR3 contains 16 residues. Germline loops: CDR1 KGHDR, CDR2 SFDVKD. The V end lost 1 base, the J end lost 5 bases, and 15 bases lay between the germline ends. In nucleotides, the CDR3 is TGTGCCACCAGTGATTTTGGGACGGCCCTGGAAGATACGCAGTATTTT. Protein: CATSDFGTALEDTQYF.

The chain has TRBV6-2 or TRBV6-3 and TRBJ1-2; D uncertain. The CDR3 has 12 residues. Per the germline V gene, CDR1 is MNHEY and CDR2 is SVGEGT. The V end was cut by 8 bases, the J end by 0 bases, with 7 bases between. CDR3 sequence (DNA): TGTGCCAGCTACGAAGCTAACTATGGCTACACCTTC. Translating gives CASYEANYGYTF.

The rearrangement uses TRBV7-9 and TRBJ2-3; the match to TRBD2 covers 7 bases. V lost 6 bases and J lost 4; bases outside the gene matches: 13. The CDR3 loop spans 16 amino acids. Germline-derived CDR1 and CDR2 are SEHNR and FQNEAQ (reference sequence). The CDR3, as DNA: TGTGCCAGCAGTCCGACGACTAGCATTATGGCAGATACGCAGTATTTT. Its translation: CASSPTTSIMADTQYF.

The chain joins TRBV20-1 to TRBJ1-5, with TRBD1 matching 7 bases. The CDR3 runs 18 residues. The V gene end was trimmed by 5 bases and the J gene end by 4 bases; junction bases not matched to a gene: 20. Per the germline V gene, CDR1 is DFQATT and CDR2 is SNEGSKA (reference sequence). In DNA, the CDR3 is TGCAGTGCTGCCCAGGGACAGCCAGACACACGGCGGAATCAGCCCCAGCATTTT. Translating it yields CSAAQGQPDTRRNQPQHF.

The gene calls are TRBV7-8 and TRBJ2-5; D tentatively fits TRBD1 or TRBD2 (5 bases each). The CDR3 extends over 14 amino acids. V was shortened by 1 base and J by 11 bases, with 17 bases between the two germline ends. The germline CDR1 and CDR2 sequences are SGHVS and FQNEAQ. The CDR3 is CASSLVAGAKRQYF. The CDR3 nucleotides read TGTGCCAGCAGCTTAGTGGCCGGGGCAAAGAGGCAGTACTTC.

This clonotype was counted only a few times. The chain recombines TRBV20-1 with TRBJ2-5; 9 nucleotides match TRBD2. V dropped 5 bases and J dropped 3; count of bases not matched to a gene: 4. Germline lookup yields CDR1 DFQATT and CDR2 SNEGSKA (reference sequence). The CDR3 extends over 13 amino acids. The CDR3 DNA is TGCAGTGCTCGGATAGCGGGAGAAGAGACCCAGTACTTC. This encodes CSARIAGEETQYF.

This chain uses TRBV2 with TRBJ2-1, with a weak D call TRBD2 (5 bases). Deletions cut 8 bases from V and 1 base from J, with 15 bases between. This CDR3 comprises 15 residues. Germline V lookup: CDR1 SNHLY, CDR2 FYNNEI. As DNA, the CDR3 is TGTGCCAGCGCCCGCACGGGGTTGTCCTACAATGAGCAGTTCTTC. Translating gives CASARTGLSYNEQFF.

This chain connects TRBV7-9 to TRBJ2-7; 7 bases align to TRBD1. The assigned J gene may be wrong: the sequence end matches TRBJ2-5 better. The CDR3 covers 14 residues. CDR1 is SEHNR, CDR2 FQNEAQ, per germline (reference sequence). This chain's CDR3 is CASSPETGWETQYF. CDR3 bases: TGTGCCAGCAGCCCAGAGACAGGGTGGGAGACCCAGTACTTC.

The chain has TRBV27 and TRBJ2-7; 8 positions agree with TRBD2. CDR1 is MNHEY and CDR2 is SMNVEV in the germline V gene (reference sequence). The CDR3 is made up of 14 amino acids. Trimming took 2 bases from V and 4 from J; bases not matched to a gene: 4. CDR3 sequence (DNA): TGTGCCAGCAGTTTAATTCCTAGCGGGTACGAGCAGTACTTC. Its protein product is CASSLIPSGYEQYF.

V gene TRBV10-3 combines with J gene TRBJ2-4, with D uncertain. The germline CDR1 and CDR2 sequences are ENHRY and SYGVKD. The CDR3 consists of 13 residues. This chain's CDR3 is CAPPFIAKNIQYF. The DNA of the CDR3 is TGTGCGCCTCCCTTTATAGCCAAAAACATTCAGTACTTC.